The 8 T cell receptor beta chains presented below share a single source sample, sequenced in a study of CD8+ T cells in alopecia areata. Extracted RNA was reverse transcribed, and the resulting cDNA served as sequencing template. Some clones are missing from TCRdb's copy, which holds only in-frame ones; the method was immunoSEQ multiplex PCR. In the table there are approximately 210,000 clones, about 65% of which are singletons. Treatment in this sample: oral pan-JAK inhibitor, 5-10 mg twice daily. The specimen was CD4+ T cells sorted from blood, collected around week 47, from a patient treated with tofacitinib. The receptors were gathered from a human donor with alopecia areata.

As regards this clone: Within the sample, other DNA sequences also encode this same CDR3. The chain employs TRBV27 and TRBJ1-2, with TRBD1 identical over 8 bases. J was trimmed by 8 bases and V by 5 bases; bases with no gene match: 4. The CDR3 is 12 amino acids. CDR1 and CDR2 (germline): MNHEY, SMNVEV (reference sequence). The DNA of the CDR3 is TGTGCCAGCAGTGGACAGGGTGGAGGCTACACCTTC. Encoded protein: CASSGQGGGYTF.

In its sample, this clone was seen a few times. The DNA of the CDR3 is TGTGCCAGCAGCTTACCGGGACAGGAAGCTTTCTTT. Its protein is CASSLPGQEAFF. This chain joins TRBV5-6 and TRBJ1-1, with 7 bases that match TRBD1. Germline CDR1 reads SGHDT; CDR2 reads YYEEEE. This CDR3 region has 12 residues. V shed 2 bases and J 8 bases; nucleotides not matched to a gene: 3.

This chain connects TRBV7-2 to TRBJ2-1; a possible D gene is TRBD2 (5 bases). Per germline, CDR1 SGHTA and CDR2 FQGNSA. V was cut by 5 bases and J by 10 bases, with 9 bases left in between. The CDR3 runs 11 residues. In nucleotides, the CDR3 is TGTGCCAGCAGCCCTCGGGAAGAGCAGTTCTTC. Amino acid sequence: CASSPREEQFF.

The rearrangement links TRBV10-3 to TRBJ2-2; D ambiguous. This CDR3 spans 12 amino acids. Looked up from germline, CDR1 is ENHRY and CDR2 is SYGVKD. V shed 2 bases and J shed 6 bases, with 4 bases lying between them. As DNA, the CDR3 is TGTGCCATCAGTGAGAGATCCGGGGAGCTGTTTTTT. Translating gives CAISERSGELFF.

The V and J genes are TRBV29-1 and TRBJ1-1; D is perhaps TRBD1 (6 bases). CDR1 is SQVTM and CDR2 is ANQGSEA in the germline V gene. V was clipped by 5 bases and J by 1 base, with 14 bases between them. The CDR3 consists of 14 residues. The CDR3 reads CSVIHRATNTEAFF. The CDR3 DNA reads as TGCAGCGTTATCCACAGGGCCACGAACACTGAAGCTTTCTTT.

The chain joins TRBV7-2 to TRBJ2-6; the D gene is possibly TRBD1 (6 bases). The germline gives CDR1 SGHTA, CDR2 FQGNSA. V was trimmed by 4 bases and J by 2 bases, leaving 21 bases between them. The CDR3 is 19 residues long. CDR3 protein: CASSSRGTGVTPGANVLTF. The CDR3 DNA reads TGTGCCAGCAGCTCCAGGGGCACGGGCGTAACACCTGGGGCCAACGTCCTGACTTTC.

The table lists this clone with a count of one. CDR3 protein: CASSLRGAGANVLTF. In DNA, the CDR3 is TGTGCCAGCAGCCTACGGGGGGCTGGGGCCAACGTCCTGACTTTC. The genes are TRBV7-9 and TRBJ2-6, with 7 bases identical to TRBD2. CDR3 length equals 15 residues. The trim removed 5 bases at V and 2 bases at J, leaving 3 bases unmatched. Germline V CDR1 and CDR2: SEHNR, FQNEAQ (reference sequence).

CDR3 in DNA: TGCAGCGTTGAAACAGCGGGGCTCTACAATGAGCAGTTCTTC. It translates to CSVETAGLYNEQFF. This rearrangement joins TRBV29-1 to TRBJ2-1; 7 nucleotides match TRBD2. CDR3 length equals 14 residues. Germline V lookup: CDR1 SQVTM, CDR2 ANQGSEA. Trimming took 2 bases from V and 3 from J; bases not matched to a gene: 4.